This T cell receptor (beta chain) was captured by sequencing in a study of read filtering for tumor transcriptome and immune sequencing (dated by TCRdb to the early 2020s). The study in broad terms: Of the patients in the cohort, more than 16 were male and 14 were female, and their mean age was roughly 68 years, with a range of about 45 to 85. By revised international staging, 8 or 9 patients were R-ISS I, 16 were R-ISS II and more than five were R-ISS III. After DNase treatment, whole-transcriptome libraries were prepared with the TruSeq RNA Access Library Prep Kit. Per sample, about 3.5 to 10.27 million TCR-region mapped reads were obtained with IR-seq, compared with only roughly 80 to 1273 with RNA-seq. Using the same bone marrow samples, the study ran both targeted immune repertoire sequencing and bulk whole-transcriptome sequencing and then compared the TCR repertoires from each method. A main aim was a read-filtering strategy for immune repertoire data, specifically whether clonotypes supported by a single read should be removed. Overall study results and their limits: Clonotypes were captured by IR-seq at much higher depth and more reliably than by RNA-seq, and smaller IR-seq throughput was sufficient for identification of most shared clonotypes. Rather than purified T cells, the sorted CD138-negative fraction was a mixed bone marrow immune population. Removing single-read clonotypes increased the correlation between IR-seq and RNA-seq shared clonotype proportions. Single-read clonotypes made up roughly four fifths of clonotypes but approximately 3.5% of total reads in IR-seq, and around 73% of clonotypes and roughly 45% of reads in RNA-seq.

In this sample, this clonotype turned up many times. Its antigen specificity is not known. There are no base qualities to consult, and no much larger clone falls within one base. The V end loses 0 bases and the J end loses 6 bases, and a stretch of 15 bases separates them. CDR3 length: 16 amino acids, cysteine to phenylalanine. Kept here is only the CDR3 DNA, which spans 48 bases and is read in frame from base 1. The germline V gene encodes CDR1 LNHNV and CDR2 YYDKDF (reference sequence). TCR libraries were built from approximately 400 ng RNA with the Immunoverse kit, using molecular barcoded adaptors covering alpha/delta and beta/gamma chains. TCR library preparation was performed with the same RNA that was used for transcriptome sequencing. Sequencing of TCR libraries was carried out on an Illumina HiSeq 4000 with 2 x 150 cycles. In the source study's methods: TCR reads were aligned to human V, D, J and C references and assembled into CDR3 clonotypes with MiXCR, including quality filtering and error correction. Clonotype counts and gene usage diversity were analyzed with the tcR package in R. For inspection of raw mapping reads, RNA-seq reads were mapped by STAR aligner version 2.5.3a onto GRCh37 of the human genome. To test the effect of sequencing depth on detected clonotypes, IR-seq fastq files were randomly downsampled using Seqtk 1.3. The public sequencing data were trimmed at Q25 with fastp and processed into clonotypes with MiXCR by TCRdb, which kept only in-frame beta chains. Rows are unified per CDR3 protein, each entry keeping the most common DNA and genes. None of the V and J calls come from the authors' own analysis; TCRdb made them. Present in this sample are more than 100,000 distinct CDR3 sequences, over 10% of which were seen just once. The ten largest clones represent 6.5% to 9% of the sample.

Each patient had bone marrow sampled at the time of active disease. Ficoll-Hypaque density gradient centrifugation was used to isolate bone marrow mononuclear cells. CD138-negative cells were obtained by negative selection after labeling with CD138 magnetic microbeads on a MACS separator, removing myeloma plasma cells. Flow cytometry on an Attune NxT with CD138 antibodies was used to check the purity of the isolated cells. TRIzol reagent was used to extract total RNA, which was then quantified with a NanoDrop spectrophotometer. For each patient, the CD138-negative bone marrow sample underwent paired RNA-seq and IR-seq.

This chain joins TRBV15 to TRBJ2-1, with an unclear D gene assignment. The material sequenced was a population of CD138-negative cells sorted from bone marrow. The cell subset or site label on this specimen signifies: bone marrow mononuclear cells depleted of CD138+ plasma/myeloma cells by negative magnetic selection. The sequence was collected from a donor aged 40 or older with multiple myeloma. The nucleotides read TGTGCCACCAGCAGAGATGACCTCGCCTCCCGCAATGAGCAGTTCTTC. Translated, this gives CATSRDDLASRNEQFF.